The next 26 T cell receptor beta chains were all read from a single sample in a study of OX40 agonist ivuxolimab in advanced cancers. Clones were read by immunoSEQ multiplex PCR, and TCRdb kept only the in-frame ones, dropping some. The sample contains about 59,000 clones, over 75% of which appear only once. Source: CD4+ or CD8+ T cells sorted from blood, taken in a trial of the OX40 agonist ivuxolimab. These receptors were taken from an adult with an advanced solid tumor such as melanoma, head and neck, liver or kidney cancer.

The chain has TRBV7-3 and TRBJ2-3; possibly TRBD1 for D (7 bases). Germline CDR1 SGHTA, CDR2 FQGTGA. V lost 4 bases to trimming and J lost 4 bases, with 18 bases between them. This CDR3 has 16 amino acids. This chain's CDR3 is CASSSGTDPGADTQYF. In nucleotides, the CDR3 is TGTGCCAGCAGCTCCGGGACAGACCCGGGGGCAGATACGCAGTATTTT.

This clone has only one observation. J is TRBJ2-5 and V is TRBV15; tentative D call: TRBD2 (6 bases). This CDR3 contains 14 residues. Germline loops: CDR1 LNHNV, CDR2 YYDKDF (reference sequence). The ends were cut back, 5 bases at V and 0 bases at J, with 10 bases in the middle. CDR3 sequence: CATSGRGYQETQYF. The CDR3 DNA is TGTGCCACCAGCGGCCGGGGGTACCAAGAGACCCAGTACTTC.

V usage is TRBV28 and J usage is TRBJ1-2, with TRBD1 matching 8 bases. Germline values: CDR1 MDHEN, CDR2 SYDVKM. The CDR3 loop spans 14 amino acids. The V segment lost 6 bases and the J segment 4 bases; nucleotides outside the gene matches: 7. CDR3 loop: CASSPSDRAYGYTF. In DNA form, the CDR3 reads TGTGCCAGCAGCCCATCGGACAGGGCCTATGGCTACACCTTC.

In nucleotides, the CDR3 is TGTGCCAGCAGCCGGACAGATTATGGCTACACCTTC. This gives the protein CASSRTDYGYTF. This chain links TRBV9 with TRBJ1-2; tentatively, D is TRBD1 (6 bases). Germline V lookup: CDR1 SGDLS, CDR2 YYNGEE. The CDR3 is made up of 12 amino acids. V was pared by 4 bases and J by 5 bases, with 9 bases between.

This clone was detected once. This chain uses TRBV5-1 with TRBJ2-7; TRBD1 matches at 8 bases. The germline V gene has CDR1 SGHRS and CDR2 YFSETQ. The V and J ends lost 4 bases and 2 bases, in that order; junction bases with no gene match: 2. The CDR3 spans 13 residues. CDR3 nucleotide sequence: TGCGCCAGCAGCGGGACAGGTACCTACGAGCAGTACTTC. Translation gives CASSGTGTYEQYF.

This clone was seen a few times. The chain carries TRBV2 and TRBJ1-1; D might be TRBD1 (5 bases). CDR1 and CDR2 (germline): SNHLY, FYNNEI. V shed 7 bases and J shed 3 bases, with 15 bases lying between them. There are 14 residues in the CDR3. The CDR3 coding sequence is TGTGCCAGCACCAAAGGACGACAGTACACTGAAGCTTTCTTT. Translation gives CASTKGRQYTEAFF.

V gene TRBV19 combines with J gene TRBJ2-1, with 8 bases identical to TRBD2. Germline loops: CDR1 LNHDA, CDR2 SQIVND (reference sequence). V shed 3 bases, J shed 6 bases, and the junction held 10 bases outside the gene matches. This CDR3 has 16 amino acids. The CDR3 sequence: CASSIGGGRRFNEQFF. In nucleotides, the CDR3 is TGTGCCAGTAGTATCGGAGGCGGGAGGAGGTTCAATGAGCAGTTCTTC.

The rearrangement joins TRBV11-2 to TRBJ2-5; D is undetermined. There are 13 residues in the CDR3. The germline V gene encodes CDR1 SGHAT and CDR2 FQNNGV. Deletions cut 5 bases from V and 2 bases from J, with 9 bases between. This CDR3 is CASSPSLQETQYF. In DNA form, the CDR3 reads TGTGCCAGCAGCCCTTCACTGCAAGAGACCCAGTACTTC.

The V and J genes are TRBV6-5 and TRBJ1-2; 11 bases match TRBD1. The J segment lost 7 bases and the V segment lost 5 bases, leaving 3 bases of the junction unmatched. The CDR3 is 13 amino acids. CDR1 MNHEY and CDR2 SVGAGI come from the germline V gene. CDR3: CASSRTGGSGYTF. CDR3 DNA: TGTGCCAGCAGTCGGACAGGGGGCAGTGGCTACACCTTC.

The chain recombines TRBV14 with TRBJ2-1; D may be TRBD2 (5 bases). V shed 2 bases and J shed 5 bases, with 13 bases lying between them. The CDR3 runs 15 residues. Germline CDR1 reads SGHDN; CDR2 reads FVKESK. CDR3: CASSQRRSADNEQFF. Written as DNA, the CDR3 is TGTGCCAGCAGCCAAAGGCGTTCAGCGGACAATGAGCAGTTCTTC.

This clone has more than one count but fewer than ten. This rearrangement joins TRBV7-6 to TRBJ2-1, with 12 bases fitting TRBD2. Unmatched junction bases numbered 6, after V lost 5 bases and J lost 7 bases. This CDR3 spans 15 amino acids. Germline V gene lookup returns CDR1 SGHVS and CDR2 FNYEAQ. Here the CDR3 DNA reads TGTGCCAGCAGCCCGACTAGCGGGAGTAGAAATGAGCAGTTCTTC. It translates to CASSPTSGSRNEQFF.

J is TRBJ1-3 and V is TRBV7-2; TRBD1 is a possible D gene (5 bases). The germline V and J ends were trimmed by 5 bases and 0 bases, with 17 bases remaining between them. The CDR3 consists of 17 residues. Germline V gives CDR1 SGHTA, CDR2 FQGNSA. DNA of the CDR3: TGTGCCAGCAGCCCTGGGACCAGTTCTCTCTCTGGAAACACCATATATTTT. It yields the protein CASSPGTSSLSGNTIYF. Drawing the rest from reference TRBV7-2 and TRBJ1-3, the complete variable domain is GAGVSQSPSNKVTEKGKDVELRCDPISGHTALYWYRQSLGQGLEFLIYFQGNSAPDKSGLPSDRFSAERTGGSVSTLTIQRTQQEDSAVYLCASSPGTSSLSGNTIYFGEGSWLTVV.

The chain's CDR3 is CASVQGDTQYF. In DNA form, the CDR3 reads TGTGCCAGCGTCCAGGGAGATACGCAGTATTTT. The chain carries TRBV6-1 and TRBJ2-3; maybe TRBD1 (5 bases). Germline CDR1 and CDR2: MNHNS and SASEGT. The CDR3 loop spans 11 amino acids. Trimming left V 8 bases short and J 5 bases short, with 8 bases between.

The J gene is TRBJ2-1, the V gene TRBV25-1, with D unresolved. Germline lookup yields CDR1 MGHDK and CDR2 SYGVNS. The CDR3 length is 11 residues. The germline V and J ends were trimmed by 1 base and 7 bases, with 2 bases remaining between them. CDR3 DNA: TGTGCCAGCAGTGAATGGAATGAGCAGTTCTTC. The encoded protein is CASSEWNEQFF.

The chain recombines TRBV28 with TRBJ2-5; TRBD1 matches at 8 bases. Germline lookup yields CDR1 MDHEN and CDR2 SYDVKM. V lost 4 bases to trimming and J lost 2 bases; unmatched junction nucleotides: 9. The CDR3 extends over 16 amino acids. CDR3 region: CASSSPKTGVQETQYF. CDR3 coding DNA: TGTGCCAGCAGTTCCCCCAAGACAGGGGTACAAGAGACCCAGTACTTC.

The chain uses TRBV4-3 and TRBJ2-1; the match to TRBD1 covers 8 bases. Germline values: CDR1 LGHNA, CDR2 YSLEER. J was trimmed by 3 bases and V by 1 base; bases with no gene match: 2. The CDR3 is 15 amino acids. In DNA form, the CDR3 reads TGCGCCAGCAGCCAAGGAACAGGGGGCTACAATGAGCAGTTCTTC. It is translated as CASSQGTGGYNEQFF.

The chain employs TRBV5-5 and TRBJ2-7; TRBD2 agrees at 8 bases. Germline CDR1 reads SGHKS; CDR2 reads YYEKEE (reference sequence). This CDR3 contains 16 residues. V shed 2 bases and J 2 bases; nucleotides not matched to a gene: 9. CDR3 sequence (DNA): TGTGCCAGCAGCTTAGGTCCTAGCGGGTCAACCTACGAGCAGTACTTC. Its translation is CASSLGPSGSTYEQYF.

The chain couples TRBV28 to TRBJ1-2; 8 positions match TRBD1. The ends lost 1 base at V and 5 bases at J; junction bases unmatched: 9. This CDR3 contains 16 residues. Germline loops: CDR1 MDHEN, CDR2 SYDVKM. The CDR3 loop is CASSLFQGAHGYGYTF. CDR3 DNA: TGTGCCAGCAGTTTATTCCAGGGGGCGCACGGTTATGGCTACACCTTC.

The table lists this clone with a count of one. This rearrangement joins TRBV18 to TRBJ2-3; tentatively, D is TRBD1 or TRBD2 (5 bases each). The length of the CDR3 is 14 residues. V was clipped by 3 bases and J by 6 bases, with 13 bases between them. Per germline, CDR1 KGHSH and CDR2 LQKENI. In DNA form, the CDR3 reads TGTGCCAGCTCACCCAGGGACCCCGGGGATACGCAGTATTTT. It encodes CASSPRDPGDTQYF.

V gene TRBV4-2 combines with J gene TRBJ1-3; D is uncertain. The germline V and J ends were trimmed by 0 bases and 1 base, with 13 bases remaining between them. CDR1 LGHNA and CDR2 YNFKEQ come from the germline V gene. The CDR3 is 17 residues long. In DNA form, the CDR3 reads TGTGCCAGCAGCCAAGACCAGATAACTCCTTCTGGAAACACCATATATTTT. It specifies CASSQDQITPSGNTIYF.

The chain is built from TRBV19 and TRBJ1-5, with 7 bases lining up with TRBD1. Germline loops: CDR1 LNHDA, CDR2 SQIVND (reference sequence). The CDR3 contains 18 residues. V was pared by 7 bases and J by 0 bases, with 15 bases of the junction left unmatched. CDR3 residues: CASTPWGFGQVSNQPQHF. CDR3 DNA sequence: TGTGCCAGTACCCCTTGGGGGTTCGGACAGGTTAGCAATCAGCCCCAGCATTTT.

The rearrangement links TRBV27 to TRBJ2-1; D not resolved. CDR1 and CDR2 (germline): MNHEY, SMNVEV (reference sequence). Trimming removed 7 bases at V and 8 bases at J, with 12 bases between. The CDR3 consists of 12 residues. The CDR3 region has the DNA TGTGCCAGCACCTCTTGGTCGGATGAGCAGTTCTTC. Residues: CASTSWSDEQFF.

This rearrangement joins TRBV6-6 to TRBJ2-3, with 9 nucleotides matching TRBD1. The CDR3 totals 14 residues. Germline assignment: CDR1 MNHNY and CDR2 SVGAGI (reference sequence). J was trimmed by 2 bases and V by 6 bases; bases with no gene match: 3. The CDR3 region is CASSLQGATDTQYF. CDR3 bases: TGTGCCAGCAGCCTACAGGGGGCCACAGATACGCAGTATTTT.

This sequence joins TRBV6-5 and TRBJ2-5, with D possibly TRBD1 on 6 matching bases. The J call could be wrong; TRBJ2-7 is a better fit for the DNA end. The CDR3 has 13 amino acids. Looked up from germline, CDR1 is MNHEY and CDR2 is SVGAGI. The CDR3 coding sequence is TGTGCCAGCAGTTGGACAGCCACGTCCGAGCAGTACTTC. Translation: CASSWTATSEQYF.

A single count supports this clone. The V gene is TRBV6-1, the J gene TRBJ1-5; 8 bases align to TRBD1. The CDR3 has 15 amino acids. J was trimmed by 7 bases and V by 6 bases; bases with no gene match: 11. Germline V gene lookup returns CDR1 MNHNS and CDR2 SASEGT. The CDR3 DNA reads as TGTGCCAGCAGATCCAGCGGACAGGGTTACCAGCCCCAGCATTTT. Residues: CASRSSGQGYQPQHF.

V and J are TRBV6-4 and TRBJ1-1; 7 nucleotides line up with TRBD1. CDR3 length: 14 residues. CDR1 MRHNA and CDR2 SNTAGT come from the germline V gene. V shed 6 bases and J 2 bases; nucleotides not matched to a gene: 6. In nucleotides, the CDR3 is TGTGCCAGCAGATGGACAGGAGCTAACACTGAAGCTTTCTTT. The encoded protein is CASRWTGANTEAFF.